The present entry profiles one TCR beta chain with its context. The length of the CDR3 is 17 residues. V shed 3 bases and J shed 1 base, with 16 bases lying between them. The germline V gene has CDR1 WNHNN and CDR2 SYGVQD (reference sequence). The sample is drawn from a study of shared clonotypes between healthy human individuals. Only in-frame clones appear in the TCRdb table, and some are missing; sequencing was by immunoSEQ multiplex PCR. The sample carries over a million clones, approximately 98% recorded once. Material for sequencing was naive CD4+ T cells sorted from blood. Subset noted: CD45RA+ positively selected. This sequence was found in a man aged 25 to 40 in good health. This sequence joins TRBV10-1 and TRBJ1-5; D is possibly TRBD1 (5 bases). CDR3 DNA: TGCGCCAGCAGTGACCATATCCCGGGGGAGAGCAATCAGCCCCAGCATTTT. As protein: CASSDHIPGESNQPQHF.